This entry lists 21 T cell receptor beta chains sequenced from one sample in a study of molecular identifiers for immune sequencing clone quantification. TCRdb recomputed calls from the PCR reads with MiXCR, one row per CDR3 protein. The sample lists approximately 41,000 distinct CDR3 sequences; 15% to 20% were seen once. The sequenced material came from naive CD8+ T cells from blood, with Jurkat cell RNA spiked in. Subset defined: FACS-sorted CD8+CD4-CCR7+CD45RA+ naive T cells. These TCRs come from a human donor in good health. Some libraries in this study had Jurkat cell RNA spiked in.

The chain couples TRBV6-5 to TRBJ2-1; D is undetermined. CDR3 length: 14 amino acids. V lost 4 bases and J lost 5, with 12 bases in between. In germline, CDR1 is MNHEY, CDR2 SVGAGI. This CDR3 is CASSLSAADNEQFF. In nucleotides, the CDR3 is TGTGCCAGCAGTTTAAGCGCGGCCGACAATGAGCAGTTCTTC.

This clonotype was found many times. The chain joins TRBV7-9 to TRBJ2-3; tentative D call: TRBD2 (6 bases). The germline V gene encodes CDR1 SEHNR and CDR2 FQNEAQ (reference sequence). The CDR3 extends over 16 amino acids. Deletions cut 2 bases from V and 4 bases from J, with 16 bases between. CDR3 DNA: TGTGCCAGCAGCTTACTAACCGGGGGACGGGCAGATACGCAGTATTTT. Translation: CASSLLTGGRADTQYF.

The table lists this clonotype with many counts. The rearrangement uses TRBV4-3 and TRBJ2-2; D not certain. This CDR3 comprises 16 residues. The ends were cut back, 0 bases at V and 4 bases at J, with 12 bases in the middle. CDR1 and CDR2 from the germline V gene are LGHNA and YSLEER. The CDR3 region has the DNA TGCGCCAGCAGCCAAGATTCAGGTAGTGTCACCGGGGAGCTGTTTTTT. Translation gives CASSQDSGSVTGELFF.

Only a few counts were recorded for this clonotype. A much larger clonotype is one base distant, so this may be a read error. CDR3 coding DNA: TGTGCCAGCAGGGATAGATTGAACACTGAAGCTCTCTTT. Translated: CASRDRLNTEALF. The V call is TRBV6-5, the J call TRBJ1-1, with D uncertain. The CDR3 runs 13 residues. Per the germline V gene, CDR1 is MNHEY and CDR2 is SVGAGI.

This clonotype was counted many times. The V call is TRBV11-2, the J call TRBJ2-4; 13 bases match TRBD2. In germline, CDR1 is SGHAT, CDR2 FQNNGV. With V trimmed by 4 bases and J by 0 bases, 6 bases remained unmatched. The CDR3 consists of 18 residues. The CDR3 is CASSSGLAGQLAKNIQYF. The CDR3 DNA reads TGTGCCAGCAGCTCGGGACTAGCGGGGCAACTAGCCAAAAACATTCAGTACTTC.

Turning to this clonotype: A read error may be the cause here, since a much bigger clone is one base away. The missing conserved phenylalanine or tryptophan at the end of this CDR3 makes a read error likely. The chain combines TRBV7-9 with TRBJ2-7, with D perhaps matching TRBD2 (6 bases). The CDR3 totals 13 residues. V dropped 5 bases and J dropped 3 bases, with 11 bases sitting between them. Germline loops: CDR1 SEHNR, CDR2 FQNEAQ (reference sequence). The DNA of the CDR3 is TGTGCCAGCAGCGACGGGACTTTCTACGAGCAGTACTCC. Protein product: CASSDGTFYEQYS.

Regarding this clonotype: One base away lies a much larger clone, so this may be a sequencing read error. The V call is TRBV5-1, the J call TRBJ1-1; no firm D call. V dropped 1 base and J dropped 1 base, with 5 bases sitting between them. Per the germline V gene, CDR1 is SGHRS and CDR2 is YFSETQ. There are 13 residues in the CDR3. The CDR3 is CASSLKGNTEAFF. The CDR3 DNA reads TGCGCCAGCAGCTTGAAGGGGAACACTGAAGCTTTCTTT.

Ten or more counts support this clonotype. In DNA, the CDR3 is TGTGCCAGCAGCTGGACAAGCAATCAGCCCCAGCATTTT. This codes for CASSWTSNQPQHF. The chain recombines TRBV6-2 or TRBV6-3 with TRBJ1-5, with TRBD1 as a possible D gene (5 bases). This CDR3 contains 13 residues. Germline V CDR1 and CDR2: MNHEY, SVGEGT. Trimming left V 6 bases short and J 1 base short, with 7 bases between.

In this sample, this clonotype turned up many times. The rearrangement links TRBV7-6 to TRBJ2-6; the D gene is possibly TRBD1 (5 bases). The length of the CDR3 is 15 residues. V lost 4 bases to trimming and J lost 0 bases, with 7 bases between them. Germline assignment: CDR1 SGHVS and CDR2 FNYEAQ. CDR3 protein: CASSSTDSGANVLTF. The CDR3 DNA is TGTGCCAGCAGCTCGACAGACTCTGGGGCCAACGTCCTGACTTTC.

This clonotype was counted at least ten times. The V call is TRBV4-1, the J call TRBJ1-1; 7 nucleotides match TRBD1. The CDR3 covers 14 residues. The V gene end was trimmed by 4 bases and the J gene end by 4 bases; junction bases not matched to a gene: 6. Germline-derived CDR1 and CDR2 are MGHRA and YSYEKL. CDR3 coding DNA: TGCGCCAGCAGCCCATACCACAGGGGCACTGAAGCTTTCTTT. This sequence encodes CASSPYHRGTEAFF.

This chain uses TRBV28 with TRBJ1-5, with D unresolved. CDR3 length: 14 residues. Deletions cut 2 bases from V and 3 bases from J, with 8 bases between. From germline, CDR1 is MDHEN and CDR2 SYDVKM. This chain's CDR3 is CASSLRQDNQPQHF. The CDR3 bases are TGTGCCAGCAGTTTAAGGCAGGACAATCAGCCCCAGCATTTT.

Judged by abundance, this clonotype is medium-sized. This sequence joins TRBV29-1 and TRBJ2-3, with TRBD2 identical over 9 bases. The CDR3 runs to 13 residues. Germline V gene data show CDR1 as SQVTM and CDR2 as ANQGSEA. J gave up 2 bases and V 7 bases, and 4 bases lay outside the gene matches. CDR3 coding DNA: TGCAGCGCGACTAGCGGATCCACAGATACGCAGTATTTT. The encoded protein is CSATSGSTDTQYF.

Many counts were recorded for this clonotype. The chain is built from TRBV7-6 and TRBJ2-5; 8 positions match TRBD1. V lost 4 bases and J lost 5; bases outside the gene matches: 9. Germline V lookup: CDR1 SGHVS, CDR2 FNYEAQ. This CDR3 comprises 15 residues. CDR3 DNA sequence: TGTGCCAGCAGCTCCCCCGGACAGGGTGAGGAGACCCAGTACTTC. This gives the protein CASSSPGQGEETQYF. Combining the CDR3 with reference TRBV7-6 and TRBJ2-5 gives the whole variable domain GAGVSQSPRYKVTKRGQDVALRCDPISGHVSLYWYRQALGQGPEFLTYFNYEAQQDKSGLPNDRFSAERPEGSISTLTIQRTEQRDSAMYRCASSSPGQGEETQYFGPGTRLLVL.

This clonotype was observed many times. This sequence joins TRBV6-6 and TRBJ1-1, with 7 bases matching TRBD1. The CDR3 runs 15 residues. V gave up 2 bases and J gave up 4 bases; unmatched junction bases: 7. Germline CDR1 and CDR2: MNHNY and SVGAGI (reference sequence). The CDR3 DNA sequence: TGTGCCAGCAGTTACACGACAGGGTTGAGCACTGAAGCTTTCTTT. Residues: CASSYTTGLSTEAFF.

There are many counts of this clonotype. The chain has TRBV20-1 and TRBJ2-7; D unresolved. Germline CDR1 and CDR2: DFQATT and SNEGSKA (reference sequence). V gave up 1 base and J gave up 0 bases, with 7 bases separating them. The CDR3 is 13 amino acids. The CDR3 sequence: CSARVDPSYEQYF. DNA for the CDR3: TGCAGTGCTAGAGTTGACCCCTCCTACGAGCAGTACTTC.

This clonotype occurred many times. The V and J genes are TRBV20-1 and TRBJ2-3, with 11 bases aligning to TRBD2. Per germline, CDR1 DFQATT and CDR2 SNEGSKA (reference sequence). The length of the CDR3 is 16 residues. V shed 3 bases, J shed 5 bases, and the junction held 10 bases outside the gene matches. CDR3 DNA sequence: TGCAGTGCTAGTGTGACTAGCGGGAAGTGGATAGATACGCAGTATTTT. Encoded protein: CSASVTSGKWIDTQYF.

In its sample, this clonotype was seen many times. The V call is TRBV4-3, the J call TRBJ1-1, with 8 bases matching TRBD1. The CDR3 covers 17 residues. V shed 3 bases, J shed 0 bases, and the junction held 9 bases outside the gene matches. Germline V gene data show CDR1 as LGHNA and CDR2 as YSLEER. CDR3 DNA: TGCGCCAGCAGCCAGACATACGGACAGGGCATGAACACTGAAGCTTTCTTT. Translating gives CASSQTYGQGMNTEAFF.

This clonotype was observed many times. The chain uses TRBV2 and TRBJ2-2; 7 bases are a match to TRBD1. The germline CDR1 and CDR2 sequences are SNHLY and FYNNEI. The ends lost 7 bases at V and 0 bases at J; junction bases unmatched: 8. The CDR3 consists of 16 residues. The CDR3 loop is CASKPNRGANTGELFF. In nucleotides, the CDR3 is TGTGCCAGCAAACCGAACAGGGGAGCGAACACCGGGGAGCTGTTTTTT. The entire variable domain, with the rest obtained from reference TRBV2 and TRBJ2-2, is as follows: EPEVTQTPSHQVTQMGQEVILRCVPISNHLYFYWYRQILGQKVEFLVSFYNNEISEKSEIFDDQFSVERPDGSNFTLKIRSTKLEDSAMYFCASKPNRGANTGELFFGEGSRLTVL.

This clonotype was counted a single time. A much larger clone is a single base away; this may be a read error. J is TRBJ2-7 and V is TRBV28; the D gene is possibly TRBD1 (6 bases). V lost 4 bases to trimming and J lost 5 bases, with 15 bases between them. Germline V lookup: CDR1 MDHEN, CDR2 SYDVKM. The CDR3 length is 14 residues. CDR3 coding DNA: TGTGCCAGCAGTTCTTGGTCAGGGGTTCACGAGCAGTACTTC. Protein sequence: CASSSWSGVHEQYF.

This clonotype came up many times. The CDR3 here is CASSEGHYSGNTIYF. DNA for the CDR3: TGTGCCAGCAGTGAAGGACATTACTCTGGAAACACCATATATTTT. The rearrangement links TRBV6-2 or TRBV6-3 to TRBJ1-3; D may be TRBD1 (5 bases). Trimming took 5 bases from V and 0 from J, leaving 11 bases between them. The CDR3 length is 15 residues. Per germline, CDR1 MNHEY and CDR2 SVGEGT.

This chain links TRBV5-6 with TRBJ2-5, with TRBD2 matching over 8 bases. J was trimmed by 1 base and V by 4 bases; bases with no gene match: 9. Per the germline V gene, CDR1 is SGHDT and CDR2 is YYEEEE. The CDR3 has 16 residues. The CDR3 sequence: CASSPRGGRLQETQYF. For the CDR3, the DNA is TGTGCCAGCAGCCCTCGGGGGGGTAGGCTCCAAGAGACCCAGTACTTC.